These T cell receptor beta chains were read from a single sample in a study of radiotherapy plus CTLA-4 blockade in lung cancer. Here immunoSEQ multiplex PCR was the method, and the copy in TCRdb shows in-frame clones only, minus some. The sample comprises some 32,000 clones, approximately 70% of which are singletons, and 3% to 4.5% rests with the top ten. This specimen consisted of peripheral blood, obtained from a patient treated with radiotherapy plus ipilimumab. Every receptor here comes from a human donor with non-small cell lung cancer who had stable disease on radiotherapy plus ipilimumab. CDR3s include the opening cysteine and the closing phenylalanine or tryptophan. Fields, in order: D gene, J gene, V gene, clone size, CDR3 DNA, CDR3 protein. A D gene is named only where the DNA matches it firmly. Not every row has a clone size; where given, it reads once, few, many or a size class.

d_gene: NA
j_gene: TRBJ2-7
v_gene: TRBV27
abundance: many
CDR3nt: TGTGCCATGCCGGGGGGGGGACAGACAGGGCCCCACGAGCAGTACTTC
CDR3aa: CAMPGGGQTGPHEQYF

d_gene: TRBD1
j_gene: TRBJ2-7
v_gene: TRBV7-8
abundance: NA
CDR3nt: TGTGCCAGCAGCCCCGCATCCGGGACAGGGGGCTACGAGCAGTACTTC
CDR3aa: CASSPASGTGGYEQYF

d_gene: NA
j_gene: TRBJ2-7
v_gene: TRBV27
abundance: NA
CDR3nt: TGTGCCAGCAGGGCGAGACCCCACTCCTACGAGCAGTACTTC
CDR3aa: CASRARPHSYEQYF

d_gene: TRBD1
j_gene: TRBJ1-1
v_gene: TRBV7-9
abundance: few
CDR3nt: TGTGCCAGCAGCCCACTAAAGGGGGCGCGAACTGAAGCTTTCTTT
CDR3aa: CASSPLKGARTEAFF

d_gene: NA
j_gene: TRBJ1-1
v_gene: TRBV11-1
abundance: NA
CDR3nt: TGTGCCAGCAGCTTGAAAGCGAACACTGAAGCTTTCTTT
CDR3aa: CASSLKANTEAFF

d_gene: NA
j_gene: TRBJ2-4
v_gene: TRBV5-8
abundance: NA
CDR3nt: TGTGCCAGCAGCTTGGTAGGCATAAACATTCAGTACTTC
CDR3aa: CASSLVGINIQYF

d_gene: NA
j_gene: TRBJ1-1
v_gene: TRBV5-1
abundance: NA
CDR3nt: TGCGCCAGCAGCCTCCGTCAGGGCAGTGCTAACACTGAAGCTTTCTTT
CDR3aa: CASSLRQGSANTEAFF

d_gene: NA
j_gene: TRBJ2-1
v_gene: TRBV27
abundance: NA
CDR3nt: TGTGCCAGCAGTTCCCCGGGACGCCGCGTCGAGCAGTTCTTC
CDR3aa: CASSSPGRRVEQFF

d_gene: TRBD1
j_gene: TRBJ1-1
v_gene: TRBV5-6
abundance: few
CDR3nt: TGTGCCAGCAGCTTGTTTGGCAGGGGGCACACTGAAGCTTTCTTT
CDR3aa: CASSLFGRGHTEAFF

d_gene: TRBD1
j_gene: TRBJ1-1
v_gene: TRBV19
abundance: NA
CDR3nt: TGTGCCAGTAGTATTGGGGCAGGGGGCGCGATGGCTGAAGCTTTCTTT
CDR3aa: CASSIGAGGAMAEAFF

d_gene: TRBD2
j_gene: TRBJ2-5
v_gene: TRBV28
abundance: NA
CDR3nt: TGTGCCAGCGGGGTAGCGGGAGACCAAGAGACCCAGTACTTC
CDR3aa: CASGVAGDQETQYF

d_gene: NA
j_gene: TRBJ1-4
v_gene: TRBV6-9
abundance: NA
CDR3nt: TGTGCCAGCCGGGACCGGCAAGGGGAAAAACTGTTTTTT
CDR3aa: CASRDRQGEKLFF